The 5 T cell receptor beta chains given below trace back to one sample, sequenced in a study of PD-1 blockade in mismatch repair-deficient tumors. The protocol was immunoSEQ multiplex PCR, while the TCRdb copy is restricted to in-frame clones and leaves out a portion. This table has some 22,000 clones, roughly 86% appearing once. The material sequenced was peripheral blood, taken 2 weeks after starting pembrolizumab. These receptors originate from an adult with mismatch repair-deficient cancer.

This clone was seen only once. J is TRBJ2-7 and V is TRBV11-2; TRBD2 might be the D (6 bases). This CDR3 is 12 amino acids long. Germline CDR1 is SGHAT and CDR2 is FQNNGV. Deletions cut 3 bases from V and 3 bases from J, with 6 bases between. The CDR3: CASSFGGYEQYF. CDR3 DNA sequence: TGTGCCAGCAGCTTCGGGGGCTACGAGCAGTACTTC.

The CDR3 DNA follows: TGTGCCAGCCAGGGCGGGAATTATGGCTACACCTTC. This codes for CASQGGNYGYTF. The V and J genes are TRBV6-5 and TRBJ1-2; perhaps TRBD1 as D (5 bases). The CDR3 consists of 12 residues. The germline V gene has CDR1 MNHEY and CDR2 SVGAGI. V was clipped by 8 bases and J by 5 bases, with 12 bases between them.

J is TRBJ2-1 and V is TRBV6-5; 7 bases align to TRBD2. CDR3 length: 14 residues. CDR1 is MNHEY, CDR2 SVGAGI, per germline. The V gene end was trimmed by 4 bases and the J gene end by 10 bases; junction bases not matched to a gene: 10. The CDR3 spells CASSSGGTIDEQFF. In DNA form, the CDR3 reads TGTGCCAGCAGTTCCGGGGGGACCATCGACGAGCAGTTCTTC.

This clone turned up a few times. This chain connects TRBV6-1 to TRBJ2-7; 7 bases are shared with TRBD1. The germline V gene has CDR1 MNHNS and CDR2 SASEGT. The CDR3 sequence is 17 residues long. V gave up 3 bases and J gave up 2 bases; unmatched junction bases: 13. CDR3 bases: TGTGCCAGCAGTGAGGGAGACAGGGACACCCTAGCCTACGAGCAGTACTTC. This sequence encodes CASSEGDRDTLAYEQYF.

The chain combines TRBV6-6 with TRBJ2-1; 9 positions match TRBD1. V lost 7 bases to trimming and J lost 7 bases; unmatched junction nucleotides: 8. This CDR3 is 14 amino acids long. Germline V lookup: CDR1 MNHNY, CDR2 SVGAGI (reference sequence). The CDR3 DNA follows: TGTGCCAGCAACACCGGGACAGGGTCTAATGAGCAGTTCTTC. It encodes CASNTGTGSNEQFF.